Presented here are 32 T cell receptor beta chains from one specimen sequenced in a study of T cells in Graves' hyperthyroidism and ophthalmopathy. RNA transcripts yielded amplified TCR beta CDR3 regions. First-round RT-PCR with HTBI primers amplified the TCR CDR3 region. MiXCR, run by TCRdb on the multiplex PCR reads, gives a single entry per CDR3 protein. The sample lists more than 500,000 distinct CDR3 sequences; 16% were seen once. Sequencing was performed on blood. These receptors all stem from a woman in her twenties or thirties with Graves' hyperthyroidism.

The CDR3, as DNA: TGTGCCAGCAGGGTAAACGGACCCTACGAGCAGTACTTC. Its protein is CASRVNGPYEQYF. The rearrangement links TRBV28 to TRBJ2-7; D is ambiguous. The CDR3 contains 13 residues. V was trimmed by 6 bases and J by 2 bases, leaving 11 bases between them. The germline V gene encodes CDR1 MDHEN and CDR2 SYDVKM. The full variable domain, rest sourced from reference TRBV28 and TRBJ2-7, is DVKVTQSSRYLVKRTGEKVFLECVQDMDHENMFWYRQDPGLGLRLIYFSYDVKMKEKGDIPEGYSVSREKKERFSLILESASTNQTSMYLCASRVNGPYEQYFGPGTRLTVT.

Many counts were recorded for this clonotype. This chain uses TRBV28 with TRBJ2-7, with 7 bases identical to TRBD1. Per germline, CDR1 MDHEN and CDR2 SYDVKM. The V gene end was trimmed by 7 bases and the J gene end by 2 bases; junction bases not matched to a gene: 8. The CDR3 length is 14 residues. The CDR3 is CASNFQGTAYEQYF. In DNA, the CDR3 is TGTGCCAGCAATTTCCAGGGGACAGCCTACGAGCAGTACTTC.

The chain uses TRBV30 and TRBJ2-1; TRBD1 aligns across 7 bases. CDR3 length: 11 residues. CDR1 and CDR2 from the germline V gene are GTSNPN and SVGIG (reference sequence). V trimming: 8 bases; J trimming: 4 bases; junction bases outside the gene matches: 2. CDR3 DNA: TGTGCCGGGACAGCATACAATGAGCAGTTCTTC. Translated: CAGTAYNEQFF. Drawing the rest from reference TRBV30 and TRBJ2-1, the complete variable domain is SQTIHQWPATLVQPVGSPLSLECTVEGTSNPNLYWYRQAAGRGLQLLFYSVGIGQISSEVPQNLSASRPQDRQFILSSKKLLLSDSGFYLCAGTAYNEQFFGPGTRLTVL.

This clonotype was detected many times. DNA of the CDR3: TGCAGTGCAGAGGGCCGGGATCAGGGGGACGCAGATACGCAGTATTTT. Its translation is CSAEGRDQGDADTQYF. J is TRBJ2-3 and V is TRBV20-1; 7 nucleotides align to TRBD1. This CDR3 is built from 16 residues. Germline CDR1 DFQATT, CDR2 SNEGSKA (reference sequence). Trimming removed 6 bases from V and 4 bases from J; junction bases left unmatched: 16.

This clonotype was counted ten times or more. The chain employs TRBV27 and TRBJ2-7; the match to TRBD1 covers 7 bases. Germline values: CDR1 MNHEY, CDR2 SMNVEV (reference sequence). The junction had 9 bases not matched to a gene; V was cut back by 7 bases and J by 3 bases. This CDR3 spans 14 amino acids. Here the CDR3 DNA reads TGTGCCAGCAAGTTCGTGAGGACAGGCTACGAGCAGTACTTC. Protein sequence: CASKFVRTGYEQYF.

Note on this clonotype: An end of the junction differs from the germline gene, which may be a read error. The gene calls are TRBV5-6 and TRBJ2-1; no definite D call. CDR1 and CDR2 (germline): SGHDT, YYEEEE. The CDR3 totals 12 residues. DNA for the CDR3: TGTGCCGGCAGCTTGGTGAGCAATGAGCAGTTCTTC. Encoded protein: CAGSLVSNEQFF.

This clonotype showed up many times. The chain employs TRBV12-3 or TRBV12-4 and TRBJ1-4, with 7 bases aligning to TRBD1. The trim removed 7 bases at V and 7 bases at J, leaving 6 bases unmatched. This CDR3 has 13 amino acids. The chain's CDR3 is CASTRDSPEKLFF. CDR3 nucleotide sequence: TGTGCCAGCACTCGGGACAGCCCTGAAAAACTGTTTTTT.

This clonotype was detected many times. This chain joins TRBV28 and TRBJ2-3; D possibly corresponds to TRBD1 (5 bases). The CDR3 length is 13 residues. Germline-derived CDR1 and CDR2 are MDHEN and SYDVKM. Trimming took 5 bases from V and 5 from J, leaving 11 bases between them. The CDR3 is CASSPPQGDTQYF. Written as DNA, the CDR3 is TGTGCCAGCAGTCCCCCGCAGGGAGATACGCAGTATTTT.

This clonotype was seen many times. The CDR3 reads CASSLDIYNQPQHF. DNA of the CDR3: TGTGCCAGCAGCTTAGACATCTACAATCAGCCCCAGCATTTT. The chain employs TRBV7-8 and TRBJ1-5; D gene unclear. CDR3 length equals 14 residues. Germline V CDR1 and CDR2: SGHVS, FQNEAQ. Trimming pared 1 base from V and 3 bases from J, leaving 7 bases between.

Turning to this clonotype: This could be a read error, since a much larger clone is one nucleotide away. The chain links TRBV2 to TRBJ2-5, with D perhaps given as TRBD1 or TRBD2 (5 bases each). The ends were cut back, 6 bases at V and 2 bases at J, with 16 bases in the middle. The CDR3 consists of 15 residues. CDR1 and CDR2 from the germline V gene are SNHLY and FYNNEI. CDR3 residues: CASRVSRERQETQYF. CDR3 nucleotide sequence: TGTGCCAGCAGGGTTAGCAGGGAGAGGCAAGAGACCCAGTACTTC.

This clonotype has more than one count but fewer than ten. The V and J genes are TRBV5-1 and TRBJ1-6; 9 nucleotides align to TRBD1. J lost 8 bases, V lost 2 bases, and 2 bases had no gene match. This CDR3 region has 14 residues. Germline-derived CDR1 and CDR2 are SGHRS and YFSETQ. The CDR3 here is CASSFRQGDSPLHF. In nucleotides, the CDR3 is TGCGCCAGCAGCTTCCGACAGGGGGATTCACCCCTCCACTTT. Full variable domain (remainder filled in from reference TRBV5-1 and TRBJ1-6): KAGVTQTPRYLIKTRGQQVTLSCSPISGHRSVSWYQQTPGQGLQFLFEYFSETQRNKGNFPGRFSGRQFSNSRSEMNVSTLELGDSALYLCASSFRQGDSPLHFGNGTRLTVT.

In its sample, this clonotype was seen many times. V gene TRBV12-3 or TRBV12-4 combines with J gene TRBJ1-2, with no clear D. The CDR3 contains 16 residues. V was shortened by 2 bases and J by 8 bases, with 21 bases between the two germline ends. In DNA, the CDR3 is TGTGCCAGCAGTTTATCTCCTGGCCCCGTAATGAAAGGCTACACCTTC. It specifies CASSLSPGPVMKGYTF.

This clonotype occurred a few times. The V and J genes are TRBV2 and TRBJ1-4; 7 bases match TRBD1. The trim removed 7 bases at V and 7 bases at J, leaving 9 bases unmatched. The V gene's germline CDR1 is SNHLY and CDR2 FYNNEI. The CDR3 covers 14 residues. As DNA, the CDR3 is TGTGCCAGCACTCCGGGACAGTCAGTTGAAAAACTGTTTTTT. Protein product: CASTPGQSVEKLFF.

This clonotype was detected ten times or more. The CDR3, as DNA: TGTGCCAGCAGCTTAGCGACTAGCGGGATCTACAATGAGCAGTTCTTC. The encoded protein is CASSLATSGIYNEQFF. The V call is TRBV11-2, the J call TRBJ2-1; 11 positions agree with TRBD2. The CDR3 has 16 residues. V lost 1 base, J lost 3 bases, and 2 bases stayed unmatched. Germline CDR1 reads SGHAT; CDR2 reads FQNNGV. Full variable domain (rest looked up from reference TRBV11-2 and TRBJ2-1): EAGVAQSPRYKIIEKRQSVAFWCNPISGHATLYWYQQILGQGPKLLIQFQNNGVVDDSQLPKDRFSAERLKGVDSTLKIQPAKLEDSAVYLCASSLATSGIYNEQFFGPGTRLTVL.

The genes are TRBV6-1 and TRBJ1-2; D unclear. V was shortened by 6 bases and J by 4 bases, with 12 bases between the two germline ends. Germline lookup yields CDR1 MNHNS and CDR2 SASEGT. The CDR3 extends over 13 amino acids. This CDR3 reads CASSAQSGYGYTF. CDR3 bases: TGTGCCAGCAGCGCCCAGAGTGGCTATGGCTACACCTTC.

The rearrangement joins TRBV11-2 to TRBJ2-3, with TRBD2 matching over 8 bases. With 4 bases clipped from V and 3 bases from J, the junction kept 9 bases outside the gene matches. This CDR3 spans 16 amino acids. The V gene's germline CDR1 is SGHAT and CDR2 FQNNGV. The CDR3 region is CASSYPGGRRTDTQYF. The DNA for the CDR3 is TGTGCCAGCAGCTACCCGGGAGGGAGAAGAACAGATACGCAGTATTTT. Drawing the rest from reference TRBV11-2 and TRBJ2-3, the complete variable domain is EAGVAQSPRYKIIEKRQSVAFWCNPISGHATLYWYQQILGQGPKLLIQFQNNGVVDDSQLPKDRFSAERLKGVDSTLKIQPAKLEDSAVYLCASSYPGGRRTDTQYFGPGTRLTVL.

This clonotype appeared many times. V and J are TRBV11-3 and TRBJ2-3; 7 bases match TRBD2. Germline trimming cut 2 bases from V and 2 bases from J; bases unmatched to any gene: 7. CDR1 and CDR2 from the germline V gene are SGHNT and YENEEA. The CDR3 is 16 amino acids. CDR3 in DNA: TGTGCCAGCAGCTTAAGGAGTAGCGGGCCCACAGATACGCAGTATTTT. The encoded protein is CASSLRSSGPTDTQYF. The full variable domain, rest sourced from reference TRBV11-3 and TRBJ2-3, is EAGVVQSPRYKIIEKKQPVAFWCNPISGHNTLYWYLQNLGQGPELLIRYENEEAVDDSQLPKDRFSAERLKGVDSTLKIQPAELGDSAVYLCASSLRSSGPTDTQYFGPGTRLTVL.

This clonotype has more than one count but fewer than ten. This chain links TRBV20-1 with TRBJ1-1, with TRBD1 matching over 7 bases. CDR1 DFQATT and CDR2 SNEGSKA come from the germline V gene (reference sequence). CDR3 length equals 12 residues. Trimming took 1 base from V and 5 from J; bases not matched to a gene: 1. CDR3 bases: TGCAGTGCTAGAGCAGGGGGGACTGAAGCTTTCTTT. The encoded protein is CSARAGGTEAFF.

The genes are TRBV11-1 and TRBJ2-7; TRBD1 matches 9 bases. V was clipped by 5 bases and J by 0 bases; unmatched bases: 8. The CDR3 runs to 16 residues. CDR1 and CDR2 (germline): SGHAT, FQDESV (reference sequence). The CDR3 DNA follows: TGTGCCAGCAGCCAAAAGGGACAGGGAAGCTCCTACGAGCAGTACTTC. Translation: CASSQKGQGSSYEQYF. The full variable domain, completed using reference TRBV11-1 and TRBJ2-7, is EAEVAQSPRYKITEKSQAVAFWCDPISGHATLYWYRQILGQGPELLVQFQDESVVDDSQLPKDRFSAERLKGVDSTLKIQPAELGDSAMYLCASSQKGQGSSYEQYFGPGTRLTVT.

This clonotype was found a few times. The chain joins TRBV12-3 or TRBV12-4 to TRBJ2-7; tentatively, D is TRBD2 (7 bases). This CDR3 is built from 14 residues. With 4 bases removed from V and 5 bases from J, the gap between germline ends came to 15 bases. The CDR3: CASSWGRGRDEQYF. The CDR3 DNA reads TGTGCCAGCAGTTGGGGGCGGGGGCGGGACGAGCAGTACTTC.

V and J are TRBV18 and TRBJ1-1; 10 bases fit TRBD1. Germline V gene lookup returns CDR1 KGHSH and CDR2 LQKENI. CDR3 length: 14 residues. Losses at the gene ends were 4 bases for V and 5 bases for J; bases not matched to a gene: 4. CDR3 protein: CASSRDRGETEAFF. The CDR3 nucleotides are TGTGCCAGCTCACGGGACAGGGGTGAGACTGAAGCTTTCTTT.

Details on this clonotype: A much more abundant neighbour one base away suggests this may be a read error. The chain couples TRBV28 to TRBJ2-2; 12 bases map to TRBD2. Per the germline V gene, CDR1 is MDHEN and CDR2 is SYDVKM. The CDR3 spans 18 residues. The CDR3 region has the DNA TGTGCCAGGAGTTTTTCCGGACTAGCGGGATATGGCACCGGGGAGCTGTTTTTT. It translates to CARSFSGLAGYGTGELFF.

This clonotype was counted ten times or more. This chain connects TRBV2 to TRBJ2-7; tentatively, D is TRBD2 (6 bases). This CDR3 is 15 amino acids long. Germline V gene lookup returns CDR1 SNHLY and CDR2 FYNNEI. Trimming took 7 bases from V and 6 from J, leaving 22 bases between them. DNA for the CDR3: TGTGCCAGCACCAGTACGTCGGCGGGGAACAGCGAGCAGTACTTC. This gives the protein CASTSTSAGNSEQYF. Full variable domain (rest looked up from reference TRBV2 and TRBJ2-7): EPEVTQTPSHQVTQMGQEVILRCVPISNHLYFYWYRQILGQKVEFLVSFYNNEISEKSEIFDDQFSVERPDGSNFTLKIRSTKLEDSAMYFCASTSTSAGNSEQYFGPGTRLTVT.

V is TRBV12-3 or TRBV12-4 and J is TRBJ2-1, with 8 nucleotides matching TRBD1. V shed 5 bases, J shed 9 bases, and the junction held 6 bases outside the gene matches. The CDR3 runs to 13 residues. The CDR3 protein is CASSIGTGGEQFF. DNA of the CDR3: TGTGCCAGCAGTATCGGGACAGGCGGTGAGCAGTTCTTC.

This clonotype was observed a handful of times. The genes are TRBV6-2 or TRBV6-3 and TRBJ2-1; the match to TRBD2 covers 8 bases. The ends lost 3 bases at V and 8 bases at J; junction bases unmatched: 6. CDR3 length: 14 residues. CDR1 and CDR2 (germline): MNHEY, SVGEGT. The CDR3 region has the DNA TGTGCCAGCAGTTATGGGACTAGTTGGGATGAGCAGTTCTTC. Its translation is CASSYGTSWDEQFF.

V gene TRBV20-1 combines with J gene TRBJ2-1, with D perhaps matching TRBD2 (5 bases). CDR1 DFQATT and CDR2 SNEGSKA come from the germline V gene (reference sequence). With 2 bases removed from V and 4 bases from J, the gap between germline ends came to 12 bases. The CDR3 is 14 residues long. CDR3 bases: TGCAGTGCTAGAAGTTCGGGGTTATACAATGAGCAGTTCTTC. This gives the protein CSARSSGLYNEQFF.

This clonotype was picked up many times. The chain carries TRBV28 and TRBJ2-7; a possible D gene is TRBD2 (6 bases). V shed 9 bases and J shed 0 bases, with 27 bases lying between them. The CDR3 consists of 18 residues. Germline V gives CDR1 MDHEN, CDR2 SYDVKM. Here the CDR3 reads CASYLGGEVSGYSYEQYF. The CDR3 DNA follows: TGTGCCAGTTACTTGGGGGGAGAGGTTAGCGGATACTCCTACGAGCAGTACTTC.

This clonotype was counted many times. The V call is TRBV12-3 or TRBV12-4, the J call TRBJ2-7, with 10 bases identical to TRBD1. There are 15 residues in the CDR3. Trimming cost V 4 bases and J 5 bases; bases outside gene matches: 8. Here the CDR3 reads CASSSRDRGYHEQYF. For the CDR3, the DNA is TGTGCCAGCAGTTCCCGGGACAGGGGTTATCACGAGCAGTACTTC.

This clonotype was seen many times. The rearrangement joins TRBV12-3 or TRBV12-4 to TRBJ2-3, with D maybe TRBD2 (6 bases). V gave up 4 bases and J gave up 2 bases, with 16 bases separating them. This CDR3 has 16 amino acids. The CDR3 reads CASSSPRRGPTDTQYF. Written as DNA, the CDR3 is TGTGCCAGCAGTTCCCCCAGGAGGGGACCCACAGATACGCAGTATTTT.

The chain recombines TRBV5-1 with TRBJ1-1, with a possible D match to TRBD1 (5 bases). Deletions cut 4 bases from V and 3 bases from J, with 10 bases between. This CDR3 has 13 residues. Per germline, CDR1 SGHRS and CDR2 YFSETQ. This CDR3 reads CASSKGRYTEAFF. In DNA, the CDR3 is TGCGCCAGCAGCAAGGGACGGTACACTGAAGCTTTCTTT.

V usage is TRBV19 and J usage is TRBJ2-7, with 7 bases lining up with TRBD1. The CDR3 sequence is 13 residues long. V shed 4 bases and J 1 base; nucleotides not matched to a gene: 1. Germline V gene lookup returns CDR1 LNHDA and CDR2 SQIVND (reference sequence). The CDR3 loop reads CASSTGQSYEQYF. DNA of the CDR3: TGTGCCAGTAGTACGGGACAGTCCTACGAGCAGTACTTC.

This clonotype was counted many times. The rearrangement uses TRBV12-3 or TRBV12-4 and TRBJ2-1, with 11 bases fitting TRBD1. The trim removed 7 bases at V and 6 bases at J, leaving 11 bases unmatched. The CDR3 loop spans 16 amino acids. CDR3 DNA: TGTGCCAGCAATCCTATATCCGGGACAGGGGGCAATGAGCAGTTCTTC. This translates into CASNPISGTGGNEQFF.